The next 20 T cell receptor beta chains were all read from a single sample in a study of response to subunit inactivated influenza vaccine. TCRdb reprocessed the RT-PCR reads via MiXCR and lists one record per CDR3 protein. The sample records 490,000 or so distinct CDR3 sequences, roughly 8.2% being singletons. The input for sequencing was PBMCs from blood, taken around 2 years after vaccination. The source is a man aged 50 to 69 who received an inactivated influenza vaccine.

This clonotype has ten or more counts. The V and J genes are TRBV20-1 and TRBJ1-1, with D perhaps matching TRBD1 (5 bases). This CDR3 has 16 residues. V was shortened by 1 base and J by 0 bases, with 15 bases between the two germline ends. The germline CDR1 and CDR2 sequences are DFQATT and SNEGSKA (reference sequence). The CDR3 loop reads CSARAGARWVNTEAFF. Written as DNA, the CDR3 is TGCAGTGCTAGAGCCGGGGCTCGGTGGGTGAACACTGAAGCTTTCTTT.

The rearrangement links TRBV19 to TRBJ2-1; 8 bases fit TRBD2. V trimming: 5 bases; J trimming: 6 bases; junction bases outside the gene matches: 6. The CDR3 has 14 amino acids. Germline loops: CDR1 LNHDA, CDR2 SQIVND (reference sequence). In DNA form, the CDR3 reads TGTGCCAGTAGTTTCGGGAGGGCCCGCAATGAGCAGTTCTTC. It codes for CASSFGRARNEQFF.

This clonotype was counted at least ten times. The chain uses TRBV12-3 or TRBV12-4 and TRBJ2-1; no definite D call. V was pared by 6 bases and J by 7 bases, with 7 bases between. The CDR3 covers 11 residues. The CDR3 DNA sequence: TGTGCCAGCAGGACCTTAAATGAGCAGTTCTTC. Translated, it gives CASRTLNEQFF.

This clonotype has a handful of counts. The CDR3 bases are TGTGCCAGCAGCATTGCGGGACAGGGGGCGACTGAAGCTTTCTTT. Its protein is CASSIAGQGATEAFF. The V and J genes are TRBV5-4 and TRBJ1-1, with 12 positions matching TRBD1. The CDR3 spans 15 residues. Germline lookup yields CDR1 SGHNT and CDR2 YYREEE (reference sequence). V lost 4 bases to trimming and J lost 5 bases; unmatched junction nucleotides: 6.

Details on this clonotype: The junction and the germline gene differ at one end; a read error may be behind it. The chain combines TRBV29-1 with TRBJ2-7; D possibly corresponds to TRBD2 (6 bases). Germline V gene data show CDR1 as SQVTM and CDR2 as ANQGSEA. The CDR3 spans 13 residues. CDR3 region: CSVEDPDYYEQHF. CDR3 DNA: TGCAGCGTTGAAGATCCGGACTACTACGAGCAGCACTTC.

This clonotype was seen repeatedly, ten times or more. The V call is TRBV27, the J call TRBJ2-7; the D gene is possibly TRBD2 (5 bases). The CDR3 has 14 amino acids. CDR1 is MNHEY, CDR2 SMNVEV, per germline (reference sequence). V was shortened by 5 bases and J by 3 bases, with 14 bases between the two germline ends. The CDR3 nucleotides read TGTGCCAGCAGTCTAACCCCTAGCAACTACGAGCAGTACTTC. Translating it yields CASSLTPSNYEQYF.

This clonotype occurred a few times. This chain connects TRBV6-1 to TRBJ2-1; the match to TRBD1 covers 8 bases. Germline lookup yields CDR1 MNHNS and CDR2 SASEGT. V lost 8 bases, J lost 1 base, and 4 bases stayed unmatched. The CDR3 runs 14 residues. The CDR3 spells CASGRTGSYNEQFF. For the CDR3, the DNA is TGTGCCAGCGGGAGGACAGGGTCCTACAATGAGCAGTTCTTC.

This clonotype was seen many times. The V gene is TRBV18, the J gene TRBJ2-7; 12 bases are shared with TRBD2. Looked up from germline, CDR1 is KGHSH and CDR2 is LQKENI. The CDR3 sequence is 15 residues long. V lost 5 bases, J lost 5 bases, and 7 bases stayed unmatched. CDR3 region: CASSLTSGSGHEQYF. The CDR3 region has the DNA TGTGCCAGCTCATTGACTAGCGGGAGTGGACACGAGCAGTACTTC.

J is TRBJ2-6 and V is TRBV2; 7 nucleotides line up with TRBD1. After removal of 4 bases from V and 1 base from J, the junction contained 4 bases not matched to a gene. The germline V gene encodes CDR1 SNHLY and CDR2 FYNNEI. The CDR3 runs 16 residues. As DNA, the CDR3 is TGTGCCAGCAGTGTGGGACAGCTTTCTGGGGCCAACGTCCTGACTTTC. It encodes CASSVGQLSGANVLTF.

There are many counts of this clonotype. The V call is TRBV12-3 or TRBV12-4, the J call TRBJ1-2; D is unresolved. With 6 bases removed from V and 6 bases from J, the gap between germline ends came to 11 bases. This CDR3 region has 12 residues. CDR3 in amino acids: CASRSTLNGYTF. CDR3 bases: TGTGCCAGCAGGTCCACTCTAAATGGCTACACCTTC.

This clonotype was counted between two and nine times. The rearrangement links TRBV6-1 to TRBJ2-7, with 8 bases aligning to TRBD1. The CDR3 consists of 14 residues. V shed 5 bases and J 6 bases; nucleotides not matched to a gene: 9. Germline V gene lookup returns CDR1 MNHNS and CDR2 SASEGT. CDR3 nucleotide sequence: TGTGCCAGCAGTCCCGGACAGGGCTTGGTCGAGCAGTACTTC. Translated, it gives CASSPGQGLVEQYF.

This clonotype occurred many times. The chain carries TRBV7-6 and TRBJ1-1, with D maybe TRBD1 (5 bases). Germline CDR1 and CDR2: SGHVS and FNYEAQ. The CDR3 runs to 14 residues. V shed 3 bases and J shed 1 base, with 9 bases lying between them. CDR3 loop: CASSFQGWNTEAFF. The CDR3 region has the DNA TGTGCCAGCAGCTTCCAGGGTTGGAACACTGAAGCTTTCTTT.

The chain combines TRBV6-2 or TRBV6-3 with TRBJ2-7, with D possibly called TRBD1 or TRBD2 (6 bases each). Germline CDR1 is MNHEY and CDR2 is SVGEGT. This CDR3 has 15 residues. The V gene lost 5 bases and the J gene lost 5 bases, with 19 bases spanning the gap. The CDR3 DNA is TGTGCCAGCAGTCGTTTGGGGGGCCTCAGTCACGAGCAGTACTTC. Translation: CASSRLGGLSHEQYF.

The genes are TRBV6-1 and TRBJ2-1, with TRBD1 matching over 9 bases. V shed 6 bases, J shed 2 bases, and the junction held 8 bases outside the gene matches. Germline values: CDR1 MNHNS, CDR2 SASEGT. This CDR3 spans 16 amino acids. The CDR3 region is CASRTSTGGTYNEQFF. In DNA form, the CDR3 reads TGTGCCAGCAGGACTTCTACAGGGGGCACCTACAATGAGCAGTTCTTC.

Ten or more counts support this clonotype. CDR3 sequence: CASSEARGTYNEQFF. In DNA form, the CDR3 reads TGTGCCAGCAGTGAAGCAAGGGGCACCTACAATGAGCAGTTCTTC. The chain recombines TRBV6-1 with TRBJ2-1; D perhaps matches TRBD1 (5 bases). This CDR3 region has 15 residues. Deletions cut 0 bases from V and 2 bases from J, with 8 bases between. Germline loops: CDR1 MNHNS, CDR2 SASEGT.

This CDR3 reads CASSLAPASYEQYF. The CDR3 nucleotides are TGCGCCAGCAGCTTGGCTCCAGCGAGCTACGAGCAGTACTTC. The gene calls are TRBV5-1 and TRBJ2-7, with D uncertain. Germline V gene sequence: CDR1 SGHRS, CDR2 YFSETQ. The CDR3 loop spans 14 amino acids. Trimming removed 0 bases from V and 3 bases from J, with 10 bases in between.

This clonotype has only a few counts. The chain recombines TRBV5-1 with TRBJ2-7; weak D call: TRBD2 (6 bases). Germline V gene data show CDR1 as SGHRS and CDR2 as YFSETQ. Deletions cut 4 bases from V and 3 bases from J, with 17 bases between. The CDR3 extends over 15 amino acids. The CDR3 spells CASSPVDFSGYEQYF. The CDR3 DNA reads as TGCGCCAGCAGCCCGGTCGATTTTAGCGGCTACGAGCAGTACTTC.

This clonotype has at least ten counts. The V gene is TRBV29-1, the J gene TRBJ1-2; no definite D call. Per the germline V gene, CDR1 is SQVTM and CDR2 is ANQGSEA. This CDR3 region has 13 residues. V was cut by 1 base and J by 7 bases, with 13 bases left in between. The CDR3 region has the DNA TGCAGCGTTGAAGCTGAAAGGGCGGGTGGCTACACCTTC. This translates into CSVEAERAGGYTF.

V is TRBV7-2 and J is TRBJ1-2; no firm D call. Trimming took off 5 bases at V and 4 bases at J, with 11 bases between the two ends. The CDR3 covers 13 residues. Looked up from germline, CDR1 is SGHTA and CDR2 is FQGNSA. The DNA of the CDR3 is TGTGCCAGCAGCCAGACAAGGGTCTATGGCTACACCTTC. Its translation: CASSQTRVYGYTF.

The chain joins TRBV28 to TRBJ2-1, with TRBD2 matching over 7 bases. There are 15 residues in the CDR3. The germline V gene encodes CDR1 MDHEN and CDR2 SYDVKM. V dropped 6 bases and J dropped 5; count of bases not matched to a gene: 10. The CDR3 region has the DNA TGTGCCAGCAGCCCCGTCTGGGCGGGAGACAATGAGCAGTTCTTC. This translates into CASSPVWAGDNEQFF.